This TCR beta chain was recorded in a study of graft-versus-host responses after intestinal transplantation. Study results and caveats: GvH clones detected in recipient marrow included some appearing first in ileum or blood.

V lost 0 bases, J lost 0 bases, and 7 bases lay in between. This CDR3 spans 14 amino acids. The germline V gene has CDR1 SQVTM and CDR2 ANQGSEA. A word on this clone: Its matching antigen is unknown.

This table comes from immunoSEQ multiplex PCR, and its TCRdb copy is limited to in-frame clones, with some not included. The table records some 45,000 clones, roughly nine tenths of them present only once. The genes are TRBV29-1 and TRBJ2-3; D remains ambiguous. The specimen was PBMCs, collected 524 days after transplant. The clonotype originates from a human patient who received an intestinal transplant, so some T cells may come from the graft donor. Here the CDR3 reads CSVEDTVSTDTQYF. CDR3 coding DNA: TGCAGCGTTGAAGACACGGTTAGCACAGATACGCAGTATTTT.